This TCR beta chain was profiled in a study of monozygotic twins with inflammatory bowel disease (dated 2019 in TCRdb). Regarding the research as a whole: A total of some 30 monozygotic twin pairs were included in the full study, comprising nine German pairs (four IBD-concordant, five IBD-discordant) and 19 IBD-discordant Danish pairs. The search for disease-associated traits relied mainly on comparing, within discordant pairs, IBD patients with their genetically identical healthy co-twins. Each individual had, on average, about 151 000 unique TCRalpha sequences and 181 000 unique TCRbeta sequences available for analysis. Study-level results and caveats: A decrease in TCRbeta repertoire diversity, as measured by inverse Simpson index, was observed in IBD patients compared with their healthy co-twins. The results gave no support for a single strong signal or clonotype linked to IBD. No difference in repertoire similarity was observed between concordant and discordant twins, possibly owing to limited statistical power. Compared with healthy twins, IBD patients had fewer clonotypes in common with other individuals, a difference most pronounced in patients showing signs of disease activity. Because patients were on differing immunosuppressive treatments, the repertoires may have picked up extra background noise and inter-individual variability. Distinction between different T cell subtypes could not be achieved in the analysis.

The library came from 5' RACE. Preparation of each TCR library used 3,000 to 3,500 ng of total RNA. For each sample, cDNA synthesis with SMARTScribe reverse transcriptase was split into eight separate reactions. During cDNA synthesis, template switching introduced unique molecular identifiers that contained a 6-nucleotide sample barcode. TCRalpha and TCRbeta cDNA was amplified in two nested PCRs of 16 and 9 cycles, and bead purification was carried out after each PCR. Before amplification, cDNA was treated with uracil DNA-glycosylase and purified using the QIAquick PCR purification kit. The second PCR added Illumina TruSeq-compatible adapters along with sample-specific barcodes. Library quality and concentration were assessed using TapeStation and Qubit, and approximately 5 ng of each library was pooled. Pooled libraries were sequenced on an Illumina HiSeq2500 single-index Rapid Run with 2 x 100 bp reads and custom sequencing primers. Turning to the authors' computational methods: UMI-based consensus assembly with MiGEC version 1.2.6 was used to correct PCR and sequencing errors. MiXCR version 2.1.1 was used to carry out V(D)J alignment, clonotype assembly and CDR3 extraction. To normalise gene usage, clonotype sharing and MAIT/NKT TCR abundance, the analysis used the top 1000, 10 000 and 20 000 clonotypes per sample. After downsampling to 27 000 UMIs, diversity was calculated as the inverse Simpson index using the vegan R package. Paired Mann-Whitney U tests were applied to discordant twin pairs, and Benjamini-Hochberg correction was used for multiple testing. The reads, reprocessed by TCRdb, yield one row per CDR3 protein sequence and no DNA. The V and J calls, along with clone size, are taken from TCRdb and not from the paper's own processing. This sample's table contains about 140,000 distinct CDR3 sequences. The ten largest clones add up to roughly 2.5% of the sample.

A word on this clonotype: The antigen it binds to is not known.

The germline V gene gives CDR1 as LGHNA and CDR2 as YNFKEQ. The CDR3 has 16 amino acids, counting the end cysteine and phenylalanine. The nucleotide record is missing. From each donor, a roughly 2.7 ml peripheral blood sample was collected into PAXgene tubes and stored at -80 degrees C. Without any T cell sorting, total RNA was extracted from whole blood using the PAXgene blood miRNA kit on an automated QIAcube. Deep TCRalpha and TCRbeta repertoire profiling with unique molecular barcoding was performed on peripheral blood of monozygotic twin pairs concordant or discordant for inflammatory bowel disease. Smoking habits were recorded for all twin pairs, and individuals were classified as current, former or never smokers.

This sequence uses TRBV4-2 and TRBJ2-1. The material sequenced was blood. The sequence came from a human donor with ulcerative colitis or Crohn's disease, or a healthy co-twin of an affected twin (not recorded which). For the CDR3, the sequence is CASSQEGMSAYNEQFF.